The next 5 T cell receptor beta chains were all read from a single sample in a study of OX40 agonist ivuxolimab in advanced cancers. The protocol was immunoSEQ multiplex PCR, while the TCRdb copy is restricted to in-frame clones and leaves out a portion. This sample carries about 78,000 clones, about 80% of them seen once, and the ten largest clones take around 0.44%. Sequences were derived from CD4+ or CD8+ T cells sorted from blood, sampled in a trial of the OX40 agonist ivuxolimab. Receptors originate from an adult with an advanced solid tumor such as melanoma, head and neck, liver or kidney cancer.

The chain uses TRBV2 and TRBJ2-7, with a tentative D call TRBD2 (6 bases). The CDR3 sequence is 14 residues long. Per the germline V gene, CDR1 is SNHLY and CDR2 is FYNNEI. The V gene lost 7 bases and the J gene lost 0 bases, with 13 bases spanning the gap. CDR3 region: CASKRPGLSYEQYF. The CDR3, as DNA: TGTGCCAGCAAGCGCCCGGGACTCTCCTACGAGCAGTACTTC.

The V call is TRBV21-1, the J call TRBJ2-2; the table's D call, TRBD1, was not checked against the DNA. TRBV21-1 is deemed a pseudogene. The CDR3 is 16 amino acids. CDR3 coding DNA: TGTGCCAGCAGCAAAGAACACCGTACGAACACCGGGGAGCTGTTTTTT. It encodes CASSKEHRTNTGELFF.

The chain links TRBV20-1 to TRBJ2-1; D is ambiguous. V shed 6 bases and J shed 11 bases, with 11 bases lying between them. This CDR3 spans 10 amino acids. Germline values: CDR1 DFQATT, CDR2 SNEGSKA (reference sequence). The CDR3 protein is CSAQGHQQFF. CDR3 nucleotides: TGCAGTGCCCAAGGGCACCAGCAGTTCTTC.

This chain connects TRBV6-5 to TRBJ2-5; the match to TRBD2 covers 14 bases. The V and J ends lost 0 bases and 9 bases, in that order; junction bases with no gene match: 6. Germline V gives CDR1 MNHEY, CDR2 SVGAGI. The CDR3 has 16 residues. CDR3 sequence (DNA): TGTGCCAGCAGTTACTCGTTGACTAGCGGGGGGGCGGCCCAGTACTTC. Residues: CASSYSLTSGGAAQYF.

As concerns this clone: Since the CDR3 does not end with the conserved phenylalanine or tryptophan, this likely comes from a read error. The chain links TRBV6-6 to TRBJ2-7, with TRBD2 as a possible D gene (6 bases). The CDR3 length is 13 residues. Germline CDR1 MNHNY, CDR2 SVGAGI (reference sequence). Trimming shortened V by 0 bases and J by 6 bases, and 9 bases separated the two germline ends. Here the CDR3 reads CASSYSAGGEQYA. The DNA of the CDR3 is TGTGCCAGCAGTTACTCGGCCGGGGGCGAGCAGTACGCC.